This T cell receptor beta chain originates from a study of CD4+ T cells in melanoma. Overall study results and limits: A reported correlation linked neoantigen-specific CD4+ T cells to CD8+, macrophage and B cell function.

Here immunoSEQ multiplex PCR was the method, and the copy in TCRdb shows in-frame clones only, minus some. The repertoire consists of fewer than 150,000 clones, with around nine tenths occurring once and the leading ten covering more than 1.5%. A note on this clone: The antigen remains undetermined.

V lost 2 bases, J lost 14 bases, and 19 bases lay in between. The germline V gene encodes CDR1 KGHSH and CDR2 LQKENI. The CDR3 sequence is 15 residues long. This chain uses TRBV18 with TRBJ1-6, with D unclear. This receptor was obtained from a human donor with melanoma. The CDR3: CASSPSQEIYRSLHF. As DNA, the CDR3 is TGTGCCAGCTCACCATCCCAGGAAATATATCGGTCCCTCCACTTT.